These T cell receptor beta chains were read from a single sample in a study of blood T cell repertoires in COVID-19. Generated by immunoSEQ multiplex PCR, the TCRdb table keeps only in-frame clones and is missing some. Seen here are more than 95,000 clones, about 80% observed once, and the top ten hold about 25%. The material sequenced was peripheral blood. These receptors were collected from a human donor in a cohort sampled during active COVID-19. CDR3s include the opening cysteine and the closing phenylalanine or tryptophan. The D gene is left open where the match is weak. Clone size, where shown, is once, few, many, or a class for clones that have expanded.

clone size	V gene	J gene	D gene	CDR3 DNA	CDR3 protein
-	TRBV18	TRBJ2-7	-	TGTGCCAGCTCACCGGGCCGCAGCTCCTACGAGCAGTACTTC	CASSPGRSSYEQYF
-	TRBV18	TRBJ1-6	TRBD1	TGTGCCAGCTCACCGACGGAAGGGACAGGGCATTCACCCCTCCACTTT	CASSPTEGTGHSPLHF
-	TRBV27	TRBJ2-3	TRBD2	TGTGCCAGCAGTGAAAACCCGGGACTAGTTCCCGATACGCAGTATTTT	CASSENPGLVPDTQYF
-	TRBV4-2	TRBJ2-7	TRBD2	TGTGCCAGCAGCCAAGATGGCGGGACTAGCGGGATAGCGTACGAGCAGTACTTC	CASSQDGGTSGIAYEQYF
-	TRBV7-3	TRBJ2-5	TRBD1	TGTGCCAGCAGCTTAGGGGACGGGACAGGGCGGGAGACCCAGTACTTC	CASSLGDGTGRETQYF
-	TRBV5-1	TRBJ2-5	-	TGCGCCAGCAGCTTGGGCAGCGGAGAGACCCAGTACTTC	CASSLGSGETQYF
-	TRBV20-1	TRBJ2-5	-	TGCAGTGCTAGCGGGGGAGAGACCCAGTACTTC	CSASGGETQYF
-	TRBV28	TRBJ1-6	-	TGTGCCAGCAGTTTAACAAAAATGTCACCCCTCCACTTT	CASSLTKMSPLHF
few	TRBV6-5	TRBJ2-2	TRBD1	TGTGCCAGCAGGGGACAGGCGAACACCGGGGAGCTGTTTTTT	CASRGQANTGELFF
-	TRBV3-1/TRBV3-2	TRBJ2-7	TRBD1	TGTGCCAGCAGCCAAAGGGGGCGACACGAGCAGTACTTC	CASSQRGRHEQYF
-	TRBV6-5	TRBJ2-2	-	TGTGCCAGCAGGCGGGCGGGCCAGAACACCGGGGAGCTGTTTTTT	CASRRAGQNTGELFF
-	TRBV7-2	TRBJ1-1	TRBD1	TGTGCCAGCAGCTTAGACAGGGGGAACACTGAAGCTTTCTTT	CASSLDRGNTEAFF
few	TRBV4-1	TRBJ1-2	-	TGCGCCAGCAGCCAAGGGCTGGGCTACACCTTC	CASSQGLGYTF
-	TRBV6-5	TRBJ2-7	TRBD2	TGTGCCAGCAGTTCCCCTAGCGGGCTCTACGAGCAGTACTTC	CASSSPSGLYEQYF
few	TRBV10-3	TRBJ2-2	TRBD1	TGTGCCATCAGAAGGACAGGGCTGAACACCGGGGAGCTGTTTTTT	CAIRRTGLNTGELFF
-	TRBV7-9	TRBJ2-1	TRBD1	TGTGCCAGCAGCCCTCCAACAGGGGGCCTAATTGGTAATGAGCAGTTCTTC	CASSPPTGGLIGNEQFF
-	TRBV28	TRBJ1-1	-	TGTGCTCTATCCCCGGCAGGGGCGAACACTGAAGCTTTCTTT	CALSPAGANTEAFF
-	TRBV7-2	TRBJ1-4	TRBD1	TGTGCCAGCAGCTCGGGACAGGGCAACAGGAAACTGTTTTTT	CASSSGQGNRKLFF
once	TRBV29-1	TRBJ1-2	-	TGCAGCGTTGAGGATAAGGCCCGCGTCGGGGGCTACACCTTC	CSVEDKARVGGYTF
-	TRBV19	TRBJ1-1	-	TGTGCCAGTACCCCGAGGTTAACACAGGTAGGCACTGAAGCTTTCTTT	CASTPRLTQVGTEAFF
few	TRBV27	TRBJ1-6	TRBD1	TGTGCCAGCAGGTCGACAGGGGAGAATTCACCCCTCCACTTT	CASRSTGENSPLHF
-	TRBV3-1/TRBV3-2	TRBJ2-5	TRBD1	TGTGCCAGCAGCCAAGTCGGACAGGTGTCATCAGAGACCCAGTACTTC	CASSQVGQVSSETQYF
-	TRBV9	TRBJ1-1	TRBD1	TGTGCCAGCAGCGTACAGGGGGGAACTGAAGCTTTCTTT	CASSVQGGTEAFF
-	TRBV5-1	TRBJ2-5	TRBD2	TGCGCCAGCAGCTTGGAACTAGCGGGGGGGCCAGGAGAGACCCAGTACTTC	CASSLELAGGPGETQYF
-	TRBV6-4	TRBJ2-3	TRBD1	TGTGCCAGCAGTGACTCGAGACAGGGGCTGGATACGCAGTATTTT	CASSDSRQGLDTQYF
once	TRBV7-2	TRBJ1-1	-	TGTGCCAGCAGCGGGCCGGGACAGAACACTGAAGCTTTCTTT	CASSGPGQNTEAFF
-	TRBV27	TRBJ1-3	TRBD1	TGTGCCAGCAGTTCGCTGGGACAGGGAAAGTGGAACACCATATATTTT	CASSSLGQGKWNTIYF
-	TRBV28	TRBJ1-5	-	TGTGCCAGCAGTTCCGGTGGGGGGTTCGATCAGCCCCAGCATTTT	CASSSGGGFDQPQHF
once	TRBV5-1	TRBJ1-4	-	TGCGCCAGCAGCTTGGAGACAGGCGATGAAAAACTGTTTTTT	CASSLETGDEKLFF
-	TRBV19	TRBJ2-3	-	TGTGCCAGTAGTTTCCAGGGCACAGATACGCAGTATTTT	CASSFQGTDTQYF
-	TRBV4-1	TRBJ2-7	TRBD1	TGCGCCAGCAGCCAAGGTGGACAGGGGAACTACGAGCAGTACTTC	CASSQGGQGNYEQYF
once	TRBV30	TRBJ1-1	TRBD1	TGTGCCTGGAGAGACAGGGGGAGGAAAACTGAAGCTTTCTTT	CAWRDRGRKTEAFF
-	TRBV9	TRBJ2-1	TRBD2	TGTGCCAGCAGCGTATTAACGGGGGGGCCCAATGAGCAGTTCTTC	CASSVLTGGPNEQFF
-	TRBV4-1	TRBJ2-1	TRBD2	TGCGCCAGCAGCCACCCCGGGGGGGAGCAGTTCTTC	CASSHPGGEQFF
-	TRBV10-3	TRBJ1-6	TRBD1	TGTGCCATCAGTGCGACAGGGAACAATTCACCCCTCCACTTT	CAISATGNNSPLHF
once	TRBV7-3	TRBJ2-1	TRBD2	TGTGCCAGCAGCTGGGGACTAGCGGGATTGAATGAGCAGTTCTTC	CASSWGLAGLNEQFF
-	TRBV5-4	TRBJ2-1	-	TGTGCCAGCAGCTCCATAGTAATCGATGAGCAGTTCTTC	CASSSIVIDEQFF
-	TRBV6-1	TRBJ2-7	-	TGTGCCAGCAGTGAAGCCACGAGCCACCAGTACTTC	CASSEATSHQYF
-	TRBV7-3	TRBJ2-7	TRBD2	TGTGCCAGCAGTCCCACTAGCGGGTTCTCCTACGAGCAGTACTTC	CASSPTSGFSYEQYF
many	TRBV30	TRBJ1-2	-	TGTGCCTGGAGTGTAGACGGGTTAAGGTATGGCTACACCTTC	CAWSVDGLRYGYTF
-	TRBV2	TRBJ2-1	-	TGTGCCAGCACAGAAAGTGGTGTGCATGAGCAGTTCTTC	CASTESGVHEQFF